These 26 T cell receptor beta chains originate from one sample sequenced in a study of CD8 T cells in ankylosing spondylitis. Each CDR3 protein is one row after TCRdb ran MiXCR on the 5' RACE reads. The table has more than 25,000 distinct CDR3 sequences, roughly 5.3% seen once. The material sequenced was blood, either unsorted or a sorted T cell fraction (not recorded which). The receptor set was obtained from a female donor with ankylosing spondylitis or in good health (not recorded which).

This clonotype was seen ten or more times. The chain joins TRBV9 to TRBJ2-7, with D tentatively TRBD1 or TRBD2 (5 bases each). Germline CDR1 is SGDLS and CDR2 is YYNGEE. Trimming took off 3 bases at V and 3 bases at J, with 10 bases between the two ends. The CDR3 loop spans 13 amino acids. The CDR3 loop reads CASSAEGIYEQYF. CDR3 in DNA: TGTGCCAGCAGCGCCGAGGGGATCTACGAGCAGTACTTC.

V gene TRBV28 combines with J gene TRBJ2-7; D is unresolved. Trimming shortened V by 8 bases and J by 7 bases, and 12 bases separated the two germline ends. The CDR3 runs to 11 residues. CDR1 MDHEN and CDR2 SYDVKM come from the germline V gene. The CDR3: CASDTFGEQYF. CDR3 sequence (DNA): TGTGCCAGCGACACCTTTGGTGAGCAGTACTTC.

In its sample, this clonotype was seen many times. V gene TRBV9 combines with J gene TRBJ2-7; no clear D. The length of the CDR3 is 13 residues. V shed 0 bases and J shed 6 bases, with 10 bases lying between them. In germline, CDR1 is SGDLS, CDR2 YYNGEE. The CDR3 bases are TGTGCCAGCAGCGTAGGTCCCCAAGGCGAGCAGTACTTC. Its protein is CASSVGPQGEQYF.

Ten or more counts support this clonotype. The chain is built from TRBV9 and TRBJ1-3, with TRBD1 identical over 7 bases. The CDR3 loop spans 17 amino acids. Losses at the gene ends were 4 bases for V and 0 bases for J; bases not matched to a gene: 10. Germline CDR1 reads SGDLS; CDR2 reads YYNGEE. The CDR3 nucleotides read TGTGCCAGCAGCTCGTCGGGACAGACTTTCTCTGGAAACACCATATATTTT. Protein sequence: CASSSSGQTFSGNTIYF.

This clonotype came up many times. CDR3 coding DNA: TGTGCCAGCAGCCCAAGGACAGCTAGCACAGATACGCAGTATTTT. It yields the protein CASSPRTASTDTQYF. The gene calls are TRBV9 and TRBJ2-3, with D perhaps TRBD1 (6 bases). The CDR3 runs 15 residues. Trimming removed 4 bases from V and 0 bases from J, with 12 bases in between. Germline loops: CDR1 SGDLS, CDR2 YYNGEE.

This clonotype was observed at least ten times. The chain uses TRBV9 and TRBJ2-1; 11 positions match TRBD1. The J segment lost 4 bases and the V segment lost 3 bases, leaving 3 bases of the junction unmatched. Germline assignment: CDR1 SGDLS and CDR2 YYNGEE. The CDR3 runs 15 residues. The DNA of the CDR3 is TGTGCCAGCAGCGCCGGGACAGGGGGATACAATGAGCAGTTCTTC. Translating gives CASSAGTGGYNEQFF.

This clonotype came up many times. The chain uses TRBV9 and TRBJ2-3, with D unresolved. The germline CDR1 and CDR2 sequences are SGDLS and YYNGEE. There are 14 residues in the CDR3. Trimming took 3 bases from V and 2 from J, leaving 10 bases between them. The CDR3 loop is CASSARLTTDTQYF. The CDR3 region has the DNA TGTGCCAGCAGCGCACGTCTTACCACAGATACGCAGTATTTT.

The table lists this clonotype with many counts. The V gene is TRBV9, the J gene TRBJ1-5, with D hard to call. Between the trimmed V and J ends, which lost 3 bases and 4 bases, there was a span of 17 bases. The V gene's germline CDR1 is SGDLS and CDR2 YYNGEE. The CDR3 loop spans 16 amino acids. The CDR3 loop is CASSAQDGGTNQPQHF. The CDR3 nucleotides are TGTGCCAGCAGCGCGCAGGACGGTGGAACGAATCAGCCCCAGCATTTT.

This clonotype occurred many times. The chain has TRBV9 and TRBJ2-3; 9 positions match TRBD2. The CDR3 totals 15 residues. CDR1 is SGDLS, CDR2 YYNGEE, per germline. The V and J ends lost 0 bases and 2 bases, in that order; junction bases with no gene match: 1. CDR3 in DNA: TGTGCCAGCAGCGTAGTAGCGGGGGCCACAGATACGCAGTATTTT. This codes for CASSVVAGATDTQYF.

Only a few counts were recorded for this clonotype. The chain carries TRBV9 and TRBJ2-3, with D possibly matching TRBD1 (6 bases). The germline V gene encodes CDR1 SGDLS and CDR2 YYNGEE. The V end lost 3 bases, the J end lost 4 bases, and 15 bases lay between the germline ends. The CDR3 is made up of 15 amino acids. The chain's CDR3 is CASSAGQSEADTQYF. DNA of the CDR3: TGTGCCAGCAGCGCTGGACAGTCCGAGGCAGATACGCAGTATTTT.

This clonotype was detected ten times or more. This chain uses TRBV9 with TRBJ2-7, with D possibly being TRBD2 (7 bases). Germline V gene lookup returns CDR1 SGDLS and CDR2 YYNGEE. The V end was cut by 0 bases, the J end by 5 bases, with 18 bases between. This CDR3 region has 16 residues. The chain's CDR3 is CASSVAPGGGDNEQYF. CDR3 coding DNA: TGTGCCAGCAGCGTAGCTCCGGGGGGAGGGGACAACGAGCAGTACTTC.

This clonotype is categorized as medium-sized. The chain recombines TRBV9 with TRBJ1-1; a possible D gene is TRBD1 (5 bases). CDR3 length: 14 amino acids. Germline values: CDR1 SGDLS, CDR2 YYNGEE. Trimming removed 0 bases at V and 2 bases at J, with 8 bases between. CDR3 region: CASSVVTDNTEAFF. The CDR3 DNA sequence: TGTGCCAGCAGCGTAGTGACAGACAACACTGAAGCTTTCTTT.

This clonotype has at least ten counts. The rearrangement uses TRBV9 and TRBJ2-2; TRBD2 matches at 10 bases. CDR1 and CDR2 from the germline V gene are SGDLS and YYNGEE. V shed 0 bases and J 5 bases; nucleotides not matched to a gene: 4. This CDR3 contains 16 residues. This CDR3 is CASSVGSSGSTGELFF. Written as DNA, the CDR3 is TGTGCCAGCAGCGTAGGTTCTAGCGGGAGTACCGGGGAGCTGTTTTTT. Based on the CDR3 plus reference TRBV9 and TRBJ2-2, the full variable domain is DSGVTQTPKHLITATGQRVTLRCSPRSGDLSVYWYQQSLDQGLQFLIQYYNGEERAKGNILERFSAQQFPDLHSELNLSSLELGDSALYFCASSVGSSGSTGELFFGEGSRLTVL.

This clonotype was detected ten times or more. The chain combines TRBV9 with TRBJ2-1; 9 bases line up with TRBD2. CDR3 length: 15 amino acids. Germline V gene sequence: CDR1 SGDLS, CDR2 YYNGEE. J gave up 4 bases and V 0 bases, and 2 bases lay outside the gene matches. The CDR3 nucleotides read TGTGCCAGCAGCGTAGCTAGCGGGGTTTACAATGAGCAGTTCTTC. This gives the protein CASSVASGVYNEQFF.

This clonotype was picked up many times. The chain employs TRBV9 and TRBJ2-1; D is undetermined. CDR1 and CDR2 from the germline V gene are SGDLS and YYNGEE. The CDR3 runs to 10 residues. Trimming removed 3 bases at V and 8 bases at J, with 3 bases between. CDR3 coding DNA: TGTGCCAGCAGCGGACATGAGCAGTTCTTC. It specifies CASSGHEQFF.

This clonotype was observed at least ten times. J is TRBJ2-7 and V is TRBV9; 12 bases line up with TRBD1. Germline trimming cut 3 bases from V and 6 bases from J; bases unmatched to any gene: 7. Germline CDR1 is SGDLS and CDR2 is YYNGEE. The CDR3 is 15 residues long. The DNA of the CDR3 is TGTGCCAGCAGCGCAACGGGACAGGGGGCCGGCGAGCAGTACTTC. Translation gives CASSATGQGAGEQYF.

This clonotype turned up a few times. CDR3 sequence: CASSVGGVGIMAEAFF. The DNA for the CDR3 is TGTGCCAGCAGCGTAGGAGGGGTAGGGATAATGGCTGAAGCTTTCTTT. This chain joins TRBV9 and TRBJ1-1, with D possibly being TRBD1 (5 bases). CDR3 length equals 16 residues. The V end was cut by 0 bases, the J end by 6 bases, with 18 bases between. CDR1 is SGDLS, CDR2 YYNGEE, per germline.

This clonotype is labeled medium-sized. This chain connects TRBV9 to TRBJ1-3; no firm D call. This CDR3 has 17 residues. Between the trimmed V and J ends, which lost 3 bases and 0 bases, there was a span of 16 bases. The germline CDR1 and CDR2 sequences are SGDLS and YYNGEE. The CDR3 DNA reads as TGTGCCAGCAGCGCCCGCCCCTCCGGCAGCTCTGGAAACACCATATATTTT. It is translated as CASSARPSGSSGNTIYF. Complete variable domain (other parts from reference TRBV9 and TRBJ1-3): DSGVTQTPKHLITATGQRVTLRCSPRSGDLSVYWYQQSLDQGLQFLIQYYNGEERAKGNILERFSAQQFPDLHSELNLSSLELGDSALYFCASSARPSGSSGNTIYFGEGSWLTVV.

This clonotype is medium-sized. J is TRBJ1-3 and V is TRBV9; TRBD1 matches at 8 bases. V lost 5 bases and J lost 4; bases outside the gene matches: 8. The CDR3 is 15 amino acids. In germline, CDR1 is SGDLS, CDR2 YYNGEE. The CDR3, as DNA: TGTGCCAGCAGTATGGGACAGGTGGAGGGAAACACCATATATTTT. Its translation: CASSMGQVEGNTIYF. Full variable domain (missing parts from reference TRBV9 and TRBJ1-3): DSGVTQTPKHLITATGQRVTLRCSPRSGDLSVYWYQQSLDQGLQFLIQYYNGEERAKGNILERFSAQQFPDLHSELNLSSLELGDSALYFCASSMGQVEGNTIYFGEGSWLTVV.

The chain links TRBV9 to TRBJ2-7; D call uncertain. Germline CDR1 is SGDLS and CDR2 is YYNGEE. Trimming took off 0 bases at V and 0 bases at J, with 10 bases between the two ends. This CDR3 contains 15 residues. The CDR3 loop reads CASSVANDPSYEQYF. DNA of the CDR3: TGTGCCAGCAGCGTAGCGAACGACCCCTCCTACGAGCAGTACTTC.

This chain joins TRBV9 and TRBJ2-1; 9 bases line up with TRBD2. Germline CDR1 and CDR2: SGDLS and YYNGEE. V shed 3 bases and J 5 bases; nucleotides not matched to a gene: 9. The CDR3 is 16 amino acids. Here the CDR3 reads CASSEALAGTDNEQFF. The CDR3 DNA sequence: TGTGCCAGCAGCGAAGCCCTAGCGGGGACCGACAATGAGCAGTTCTTC.

The chain couples TRBV9 to TRBJ2-5, with D maybe TRBD1 (5 bases). Germline lookup yields CDR1 SGDLS and CDR2 YYNGEE. This CDR3 contains 14 residues. V was trimmed by 4 bases and J by 1 base, leaving 11 bases between them. The chain's CDR3 is CASSRRQIQETQYF. The DNA for the CDR3 is TGTGCCAGCAGCCGCAGACAGATCCAAGAGACCCAGTACTTC.

The chain is built from TRBV9 and TRBJ2-1; possibly TRBD2 for D (5 bases). This CDR3 region has 13 residues. The germline V and J ends were trimmed by 4 bases and 3 bases, with 8 bases remaining between them. Looked up from germline, CDR1 is SGDLS and CDR2 is YYNGEE. The CDR3, as DNA: TGTGCCAGCAGCTTCGGACTCTACAATGAGCAGTTCTTC. Protein product: CASSFGLYNEQFF.

This chain joins TRBV9 and TRBJ2-1, with unresolved D. Germline V gene lookup returns CDR1 SGDLS and CDR2 YYNGEE. V lost 7 bases to trimming and J lost 6 bases, with 11 bases between them. This CDR3 region has 12 residues. The CDR3 DNA follows: TGTGCCAGCTGCCTAGACTGCAATGAGCAGTTCTTC. It is translated as CASCLDCNEQFF.

This clonotype was counted a few times. CDR3 sequence reads: CASSLPGPYQETQYF. In DNA form, the CDR3 reads TGTGCCAGCAGCTTACCCGGACCGTACCAAGAGACCCAGTACTTC. This rearrangement joins TRBV9 to TRBJ2-5; the D is unclear. Germline V gene lookup returns CDR1 SGDLS and CDR2 YYNGEE. V was cut by 4 bases and J by 0 bases, with 13 bases left in between. The length of the CDR3 is 15 residues.

There are a few counts of this clonotype. The chain uses TRBV9 and TRBJ2-1, with 11 nucleotides matching TRBD1. CDR1 is SGDLS and CDR2 is YYNGEE in the germline V gene. Unmatched junction bases numbered 14, after V lost 3 bases and J lost 0 bases. The CDR3 has 20 amino acids. The CDR3 loop is CASSGPGTGGSKVSYNEQFF. The DNA of the CDR3 is TGTGCCAGCAGCGGGCCGGGGACAGGGGGTAGCAAGGTCTCCTACAATGAGCAGTTCTTC.